The 6 T cell receptor beta chains below all came from one sample that was sequenced in a study of T cell clusters in autoimmune cytopenias. TRB was amplified by touch-down multiplex PCR, primer pools A and B combined. Following a re-call of the multiplex PCR reads, TCRdb has one entry per CDR3 protein and lacks DNA. The clone table shows some 8,100 distinct CDR3 sequences, with the ten largest holding about a fifth. TRB amplification used approximately 0.25 ug of peripheral blood genomic DNA. The sequencing input was peripheral blood. All receptors derive from a human donor with an autoimmune cytopenia or autoimmune hepatitis (not recorded which).

The chain links TRBV7-3 to TRBJ2-1; TCRdb selects TRBD2, and the lack of DNA leaves this call unchecked. This CDR3 comprises 14 residues. Germline V gene sequence: CDR1 SGHTA, CDR2 FQGTGA. CDR3 protein: CASSLHGSDNEQFF.

This chain joins TRBV6-1 and TRBJ1-6. Per germline, CDR1 MNHNS and CDR2 SASEGT. The CDR3 sequence is 18 residues long. This CDR3 is CASSEGWTADIYNSPLHF.

The CDR3 sequence: CASSYNQGSANEKLFF. V gene TRBV6-5 combines with J gene TRBJ1-4; the D call from TCRdb, TRBD1, cannot be confirmed without DNA. CDR3 length equals 16 residues. In germline, CDR1 is MNHEY, CDR2 SVGAGI.

The gene calls are TRBV27 and TRBJ2-1; TCRdb reports TRBD2, a call that lacks DNA to check it against. This CDR3 contains 14 residues. Germline assignment: CDR1 MNHEY and CDR2 SMNVEV (reference sequence). CDR3 residues: CASGTGTDPPEQFF.

The CDR3 sequence is CASATGGRTEAFF. V usage is TRBV2 and J usage is TRBJ1-1; without DNA, the TCRdb call of TRBD1 cannot be checked. Germline CDR1 and CDR2: SNHLY and FYNNEI. This CDR3 is built from 13 residues.

This sequence joins TRBV5-1 and TRBJ2-5. Germline CDR1 and CDR2: SGHRS and YFSETQ. The CDR3 is 14 amino acids. This CDR3 reads CASSLGDPQETQYF.